This is a list of T cell receptor beta chains from one sample in a study of human T cells and chemical hapten exposure. TCRdb re-analysed the RACE reads in MiXCR, keeping a single row per CDR3 protein. The data contain 75,000 to 95,000 distinct CDR3 sequences, about 11% of them singletons. This material consisted of whole blood, taken in connection with sensitization to the hapten diphenylcyclopropenone (DPC). The receptors derive from a woman aged 55-70 years with alopecia areata. Some clones in this sample may be carry-over from other donors' samples. Both conserved end residues are part of each CDR3. D genes are given only for firm matches. Clone size is stated in some rows and not others, as once, few, many or a class when expanded.

few,TRBV29-1,TRBJ1-5,.,CSVAGGAGSNQPQHF,TGCAGCGTTGCGGGAGGGGCTGGTAGCAATCAGCCCCAGCATTTT
many,TRBV10-2,TRBJ2-5,TRBD2,CASPTSERRGQTQYF,TGCGCCAGTCCGACTAGCGAACGGCGGGGGCAGACCCAGTACTTC
many,TRBV29-1,TRBJ2-3,.,CSLGETDTQYF,TGCAGCCTGGGAGAGACAGATACGCAGTATTTT
few,TRBV5-1,TRBJ1-2,.,CASSLFSGDNYGYTF,TGCGCCAGCAGCTTGTTTTCAGGGGACAACTATGGCTACACCTTC
few,TRBV27,TRBJ1-1,.,CASSLSLNTEAFF,TGTGCCAGCAGTTTATCGTTGAACACTGAAGCTTTCTTT
.,TRBV9,TRBJ2-2,.,CASSGQQVPGELFF,TGTGCCAGCAGCGGACAACAGGTTCCCGGGGAGCTGTTTTTT
.,TRBV2,TRBJ1-1,.,CARTFGQITEAFF,TGTGCCAGAACGTTCGGACAGATCACTGAAGCTTTCTTT
many,TRBV7-2,TRBJ2-1,TRBD1,CASSPRQGLTYNEQFF,TGTGCCAGCAGCCCCCGACAGGGTCTAACCTACAATGAGCAGTTCTTC
.,TRBV6-5,TRBJ2-2,TRBD1,CASSREIGTAGELFF,TGTGCCAGCAGTCGTGAAATAGGGACAGCCGGGGAGCTGTTTTTT
many,TRBV15,TRBJ2-1,.,CATSTRGVVGNEQFF,TGTGCCACCAGCACAAGGGGGGTCGTCGGAAATGAGCAGTTCTTC
many,TRBV19,TRBJ1-2,.,CASSIQGNYGYTF,TGTGCCAGTAGTATACAGGGTAACTATGGCTACACCTTC
.,TRBV7-8,TRBJ1-2,TRBD1,CASSPRRDRVGYYTF,TGTGCCAGCAGCCCCCGACGGGACAGGGTTGGATACTACACCTTC
few,TRBV19,TRBJ2-1,TRBD2,CASSDGGVYNEQFF,TGTGCCAGTAGTGACGGGGGGGTGTACAATGAGCAGTTCTTC
many,TRBV3-1,TRBJ1-1,TRBD1,CASSQDSGTGAAEAFF,TGTGCCAGCAGCCAAGATAGCGGCACAGGGGCTGCTGAAGCTTTCTTT
.,TRBV20-1,TRBJ2-3,.,CSARDGSSTDTQYF,TGCAGTGCTAGAGATGGATCTAGCACAGATACGCAGTATTTT
.,TRBV10-2,TRBJ1-1,.,CAIQPSRETEAFF,TGCGCCATCCAGCCCTCACGCGAGACTGAAGCTTTCTTT
many,TRBV7-8,TRBJ2-6,TRBD2,CASAWGGMRVLTF,TGTGCCAGCGCCTGGGGGGGAATGAGAGTCCTGACTTTC
many,TRBV4-1,TRBJ2-2,.,CASSLWTVTGELFF,TGCGCCAGCAGCCTGTGGACAGTCACCGGGGAGCTGTTTTTT